This T cell receptor (beta chain) came from a study of T cells after yellow fever vaccination. The study, taken as a whole, reports: After the booster, 96% of CD4 and just over 85% of CD8 primary-response clones were re-detected.

Via MiXCR, TCRdb re-called the 5' RACE reads, giving one row per CDR3 protein. The sample shows 510,000 or so distinct CDR3 sequences, around 21% of them seen only once. This clonotype was recorded a few times. The antigen remains unidentified. Trimming at V came to 6 bases and at J to 1 base, leaving 8 bases not matched to a gene. The CDR3 contains 17 residues. CDR1 is SGHRS and CDR2 is YFSETQ in the germline V gene. The sequenced sample was PBMCs, obtained 15 days after the yellow fever booster vaccination. The clonotype originates from a young man who received the YFV17D yellow fever vaccine. J is TRBJ2-3 and V is TRBV5-1, with 13 bases matching TRBD2. CDR3 coding DNA: TGCGCCAGCACTAGACTAGCGGGAGGCGGTCGCACAGATACGCAGTATTTT. As protein: CASTRLAGGGRTDTQYF.